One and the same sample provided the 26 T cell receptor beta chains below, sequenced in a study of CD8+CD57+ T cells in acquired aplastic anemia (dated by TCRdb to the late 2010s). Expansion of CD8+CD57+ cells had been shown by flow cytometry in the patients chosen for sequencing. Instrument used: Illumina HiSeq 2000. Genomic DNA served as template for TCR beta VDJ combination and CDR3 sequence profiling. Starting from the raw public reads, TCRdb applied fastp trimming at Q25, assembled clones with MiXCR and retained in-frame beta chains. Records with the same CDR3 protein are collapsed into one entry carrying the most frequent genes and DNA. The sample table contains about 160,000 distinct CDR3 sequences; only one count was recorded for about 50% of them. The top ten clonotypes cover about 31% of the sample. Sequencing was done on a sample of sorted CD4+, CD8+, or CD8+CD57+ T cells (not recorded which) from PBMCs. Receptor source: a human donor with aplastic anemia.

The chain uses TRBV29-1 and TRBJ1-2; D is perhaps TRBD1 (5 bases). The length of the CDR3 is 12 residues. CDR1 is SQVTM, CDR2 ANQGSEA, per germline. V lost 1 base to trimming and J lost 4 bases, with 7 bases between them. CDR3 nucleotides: TGCAGCGTTGAAGGGGGCCTCTATGGCTACACCTTC. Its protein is CSVEGGLYGYTF.

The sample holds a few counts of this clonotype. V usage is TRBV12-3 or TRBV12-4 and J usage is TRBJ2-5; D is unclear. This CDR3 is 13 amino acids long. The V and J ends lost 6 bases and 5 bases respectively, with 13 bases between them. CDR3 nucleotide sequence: TGTGCCAGCAGCCCCTTGCCGTCTGAGACCCAGTACTTC. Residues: CASSPLPSETQYF.

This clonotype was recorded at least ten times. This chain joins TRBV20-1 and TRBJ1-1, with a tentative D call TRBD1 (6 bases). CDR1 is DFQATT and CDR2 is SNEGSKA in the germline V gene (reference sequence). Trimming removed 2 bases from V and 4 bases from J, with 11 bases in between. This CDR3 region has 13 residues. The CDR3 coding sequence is TGCAGTGCTAGATCTGGGGGCGCCACTGAAGCTTTCTTT. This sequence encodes CSARSGGATEAFF.

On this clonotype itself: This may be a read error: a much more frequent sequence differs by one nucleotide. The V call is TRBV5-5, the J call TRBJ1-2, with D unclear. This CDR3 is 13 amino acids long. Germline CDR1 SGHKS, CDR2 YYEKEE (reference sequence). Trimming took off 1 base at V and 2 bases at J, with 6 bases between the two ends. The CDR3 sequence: CASSLPGNYGYTF. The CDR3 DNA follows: TGTGCCAGCAGCTTGCCGGGGAACTATGGCTACACCTTC. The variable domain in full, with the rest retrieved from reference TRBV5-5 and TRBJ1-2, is DAGVTQSPTHLIKTRGQQVTLRCSPISGHKSVSWYQQVLGQGPQFIFQYYEKEERGRGNFPDRFSARQFPNYSSELNVNALLLGDSALYLCASSLPGNYGYTFGSGTRLTVV.

The CDR3 nucleotides are TGTGCCACCAGTGACCCTAGCCAGGGTAGGACCGGGGAGCTGTTTTTT. The encoded protein is CATSDPSQGRTGELFF. The chain couples TRBV24-1 to TRBJ2-2; possibly TRBD1 or TRBD2 for D (5 bases each). Trimming took 4 bases from V and 5 from J, leaving 16 bases between them. The germline V gene has CDR1 KGHDR and CDR2 SFDVKD. This CDR3 comprises 16 residues.

CDR3 sequence (DNA): TGTGCCAGTAGTTCCTCCCTCGGCAGGGGGTATGGCTACACCTTC. Its translation: CASSSSLGRGYGYTF. This chain connects TRBV19 to TRBJ1-2, with 7 bases matching TRBD1. From germline, CDR1 is LNHDA and CDR2 SQIVND (reference sequence). The V and J ends lost 5 bases and 5 bases, in that order; junction bases with no gene match: 11. The CDR3 is made up of 15 amino acids.

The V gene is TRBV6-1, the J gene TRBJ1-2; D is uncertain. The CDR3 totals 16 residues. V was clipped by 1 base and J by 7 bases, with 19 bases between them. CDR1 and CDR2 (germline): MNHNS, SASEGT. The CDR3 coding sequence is TGTGCCAGCAGTGAAGGGCCGGAACGACCCCCGGGTGGCTACACCTTC. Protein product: CASSEGPERPPGGYTF.

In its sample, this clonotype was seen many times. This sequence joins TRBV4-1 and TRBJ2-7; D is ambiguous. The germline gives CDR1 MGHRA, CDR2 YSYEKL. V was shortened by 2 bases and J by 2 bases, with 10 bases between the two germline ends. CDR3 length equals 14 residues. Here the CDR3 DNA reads TGCGCCAGCAGCCAAAGGGCAGCCACCTACGAGCAGTACTTC. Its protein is CASSQRAATYEQYF.

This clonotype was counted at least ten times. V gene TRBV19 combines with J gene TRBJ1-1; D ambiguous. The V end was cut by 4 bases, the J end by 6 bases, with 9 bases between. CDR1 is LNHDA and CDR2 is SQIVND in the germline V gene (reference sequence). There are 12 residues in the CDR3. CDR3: CASSNDQPEAFF. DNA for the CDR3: TGTGCCAGTAGTAACGACCAACCTGAAGCTTTCTTT.

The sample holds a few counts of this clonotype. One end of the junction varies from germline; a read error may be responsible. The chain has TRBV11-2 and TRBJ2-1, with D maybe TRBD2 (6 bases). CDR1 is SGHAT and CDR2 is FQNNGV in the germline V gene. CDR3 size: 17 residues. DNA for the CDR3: TGTGCCAGCACCCTTTTCCTTGGCGGGATGGGTACGAATGAGCAGCTCTTC. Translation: CASTLFLGGMGTNEQLF.

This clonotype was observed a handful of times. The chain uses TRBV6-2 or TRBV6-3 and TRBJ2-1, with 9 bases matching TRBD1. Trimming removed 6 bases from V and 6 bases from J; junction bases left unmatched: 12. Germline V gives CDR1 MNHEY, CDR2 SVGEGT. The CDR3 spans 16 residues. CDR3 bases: TGTGCCAGCAGCACCTTCGGGACAGGGTGGGGCAATGAGCAGTTCTTC. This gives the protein CASSTFGTGWGNEQFF.

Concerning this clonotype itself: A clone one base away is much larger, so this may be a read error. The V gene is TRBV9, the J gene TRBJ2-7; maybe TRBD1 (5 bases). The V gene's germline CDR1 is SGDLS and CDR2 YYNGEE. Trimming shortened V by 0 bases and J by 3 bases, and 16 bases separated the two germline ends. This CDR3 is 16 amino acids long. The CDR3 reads CASSVEGMVNNYEQYF. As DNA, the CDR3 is TGTGCCAGCAGCGTAGAGGGGATGGTAAATAACTACGAGCAGTACTTC.

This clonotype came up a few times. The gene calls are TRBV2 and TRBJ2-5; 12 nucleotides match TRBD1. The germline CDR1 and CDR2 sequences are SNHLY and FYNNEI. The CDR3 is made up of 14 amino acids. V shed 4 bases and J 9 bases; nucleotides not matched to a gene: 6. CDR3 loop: CASSVGTGGESQYF. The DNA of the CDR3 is TGTGCCAGCAGTGTGGGGACAGGGGGCGAGTCCCAGTACTTC.

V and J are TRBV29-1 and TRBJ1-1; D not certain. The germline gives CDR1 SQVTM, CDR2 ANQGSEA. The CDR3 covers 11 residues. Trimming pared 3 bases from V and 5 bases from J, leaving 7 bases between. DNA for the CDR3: TGCAGCGTTGAGTGGATAACTGAAGCTTTCTTT. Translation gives CSVEWITEAFF.

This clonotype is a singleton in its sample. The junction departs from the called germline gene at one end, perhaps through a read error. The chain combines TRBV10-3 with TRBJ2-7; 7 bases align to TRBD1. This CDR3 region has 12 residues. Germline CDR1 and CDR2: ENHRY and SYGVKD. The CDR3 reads CAISESNRGEDF. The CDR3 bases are TGTGCCATCAGTGAGTCGAACAGGGGAGAGGACTTC.

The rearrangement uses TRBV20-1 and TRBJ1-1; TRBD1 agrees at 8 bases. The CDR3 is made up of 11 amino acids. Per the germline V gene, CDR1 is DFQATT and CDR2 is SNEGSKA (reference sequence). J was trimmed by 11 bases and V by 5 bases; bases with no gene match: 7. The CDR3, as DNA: TGCAGTGCTTTCAGGACAGGGAAGGCTTTCTTT. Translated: CSAFRTGKAFF.

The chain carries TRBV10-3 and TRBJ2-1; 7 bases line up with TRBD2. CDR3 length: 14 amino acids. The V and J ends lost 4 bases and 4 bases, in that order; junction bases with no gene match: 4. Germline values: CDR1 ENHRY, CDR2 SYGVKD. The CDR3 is CAISGGGVYNEQFF. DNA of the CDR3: TGTGCCATCAGTGGGGGGGGTGTTTACAATGAGCAGTTCTTC.

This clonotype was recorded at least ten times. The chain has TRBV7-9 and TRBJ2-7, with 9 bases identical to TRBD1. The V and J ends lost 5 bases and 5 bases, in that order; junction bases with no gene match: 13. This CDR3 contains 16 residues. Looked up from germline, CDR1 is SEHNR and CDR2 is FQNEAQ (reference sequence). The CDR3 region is CASSPSGTGTLDEQYF. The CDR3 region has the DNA TGTGCCAGCAGCCCCAGCGGGACAGGGACTCTGGACGAGCAGTACTTC.

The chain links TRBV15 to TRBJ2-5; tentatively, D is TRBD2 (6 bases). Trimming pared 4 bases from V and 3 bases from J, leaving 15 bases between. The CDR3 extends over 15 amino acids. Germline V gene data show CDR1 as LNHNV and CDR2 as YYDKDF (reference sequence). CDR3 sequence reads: CATSIPLGGKETQYF. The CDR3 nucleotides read TGTGCCACCAGCATCCCATTGGGAGGTAAAGAGACCCAGTACTTC.

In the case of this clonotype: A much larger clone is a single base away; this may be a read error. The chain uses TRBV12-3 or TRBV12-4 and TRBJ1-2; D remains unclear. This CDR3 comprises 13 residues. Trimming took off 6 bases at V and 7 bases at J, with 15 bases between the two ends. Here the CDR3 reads CASRNKGEGGYTF. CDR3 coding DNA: TGTGCCAGCAGGAATAAGGGCGAGGGTGGCTACACCTTC.

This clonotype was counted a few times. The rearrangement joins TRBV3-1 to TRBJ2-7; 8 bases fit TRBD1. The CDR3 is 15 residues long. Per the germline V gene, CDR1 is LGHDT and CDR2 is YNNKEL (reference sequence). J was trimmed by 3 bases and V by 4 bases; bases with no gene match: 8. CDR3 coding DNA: TGTGCCAGCAGCCCCCAAACAGGGGGAGGCTACGAGCAGTACTTC. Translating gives CASSPQTGGGYEQYF.

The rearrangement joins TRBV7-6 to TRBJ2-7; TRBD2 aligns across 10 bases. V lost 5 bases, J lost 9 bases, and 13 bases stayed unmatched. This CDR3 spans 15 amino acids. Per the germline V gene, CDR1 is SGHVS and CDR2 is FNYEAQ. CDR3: CASSPWTSGAVGQYF. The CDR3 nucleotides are TGTGCCAGCAGCCCGTGGACTAGCGGTGCCGTTGGGCAGTACTTC.

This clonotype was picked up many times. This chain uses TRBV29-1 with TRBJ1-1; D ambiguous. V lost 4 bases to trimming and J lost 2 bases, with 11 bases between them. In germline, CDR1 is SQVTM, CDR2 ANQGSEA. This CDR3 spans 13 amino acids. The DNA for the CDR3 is TGCAGCGTTGTTGGATTGTATAACACTGAAGCTTTCTTT. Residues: CSVVGLYNTEAFF.

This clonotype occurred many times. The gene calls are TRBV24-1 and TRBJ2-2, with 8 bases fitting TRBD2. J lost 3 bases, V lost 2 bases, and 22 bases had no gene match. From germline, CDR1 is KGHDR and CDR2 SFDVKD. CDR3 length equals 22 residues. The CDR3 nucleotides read TGTGCCACCAGTGATTGGGGCGGGGAACTAGCGGCGAATCGGAGTGACACCGGGGAGCTGTTTTTT. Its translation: CATSDWGGELAANRSDTGELFF.

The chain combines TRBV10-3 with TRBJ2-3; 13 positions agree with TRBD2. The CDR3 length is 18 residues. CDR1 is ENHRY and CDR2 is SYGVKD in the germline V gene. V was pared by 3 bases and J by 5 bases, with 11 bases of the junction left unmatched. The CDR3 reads CAISDYEGTSGKVDTQYF. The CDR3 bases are TGTGCCATCAGTGATTACGAGGGGACTAGCGGGAAGGTAGATACGCAGTATTTT.

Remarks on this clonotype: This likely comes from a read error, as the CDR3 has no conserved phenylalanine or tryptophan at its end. The DNA of the CDR3 is TGTGCCAGCAGCTTAACGTCCGACAGTTCATACAATGAGCAGTTCTTA. The encoded protein is CASSLTSDSSYNEQFL. J is TRBJ2-1 and V is TRBV7-3; a possible D gene is TRBD1 (5 bases). Germline V gene data show CDR1 as SGHTA and CDR2 as FQGTGA. V dropped 0 bases and J dropped 4 bases, with 13 bases sitting between them. CDR3 length: 16 amino acids.